The 11 T cell receptor beta chains in this list originate from one sample, sequenced in a study of T cells after yellow fever vaccination. MiXCR was run by TCRdb on the 5' RACE reads, yielding one entry per CDR3 protein. The table lists hundreds of thousands of distinct CDR3 sequences, around 10% of them singletons, with roughly 18% in the top ten. Specimen: PBMCs, collected on the day of the first yellow fever vaccination. The receptors originated from a man aged 18 to 35 who received the YFV17D yellow fever vaccine.

The gene calls are TRBV7-3 and TRBJ1-1; possibly TRBD1 for D (6 bases). Germline assignment: CDR1 SGHTA and CDR2 FQGTGA. Trimming shortened V by 6 bases and J by 5 bases, and 19 bases separated the two germline ends. The CDR3 runs to 15 residues. DNA for the CDR3: TGTGCCAGCAGTCCCACTACGACAGGAGGGACTGAAGCTTTCTTT. Protein product: CASSPTTTGGTEAFF. Combining the CDR3 with reference TRBV7-3 and TRBJ1-1 gives the whole variable domain GAGVSQTPSNKVTEKGKYVELRCDPISGHTALYWYRQSLGQGPEFLIYFQGTGAADDSGLPNDRFFAVRPEGSVSTLKIQRTERGDSAVYLCASSPTTTGGTEAFFGQGTRLTVV.

This clonotype appeared many times. V is TRBV12-3 or TRBV12-4 and J is TRBJ2-7; TRBD1 matches 7 bases. V was pared by 4 bases and J by 1 base, with 7 bases of the junction left unmatched. The CDR3 contains 15 residues. CDR3 region: CASSSTGDRSYEQYF. The CDR3 DNA follows: TGTGCCAGCAGTTCCACAGGGGATCGGTCCTACGAGCAGTACTTC.

This clonotype has a handful of counts. This chain uses TRBV6-5 with TRBJ2-7; D may be TRBD1 or TRBD2 (6 bases each). Germline V CDR1 and CDR2: MNHEY, SVGAGI. Trimming stripped 2 bases from V and 6 bases from J, with 17 bases between. CDR3 length: 15 residues. The CDR3 here is CASSYGGGRMGEQYF. The CDR3 DNA is TGTGCCAGCAGTTACGGAGGGGGTAGGATGGGCGAGCAGTACTTC.

There are a few counts of this clonotype. The genes are TRBV6-1 and TRBJ2-7, with a possible D match to TRBD2 (5 bases). CDR1 is MNHNS and CDR2 is SASEGT in the germline V gene. V lost 7 bases and J 2 bases, leaving 9 bases between the germline ends. The CDR3 is made up of 12 amino acids. In DNA, the CDR3 is TGTGCCAGCACATTCGGGGCCTACGAGCAGTACGTC. Translation gives CASTFGAYEQYV.

The J gene is TRBJ2-2, the V gene TRBV4-3; D possibly corresponds to TRBD2 (6 bases). CDR1 is LGHNA, CDR2 YSLEER, per germline. This CDR3 is 13 amino acids long. V dropped 1 base and J dropped 9 bases, with 9 bases sitting between them. CDR3 DNA sequence: TGCGCCAGCAGCCAAGGTCTAGCGTGGGAGCTGTTTTTT. Encoded protein: CASSQGLAWELFF.

The chain employs TRBV7-9 and TRBJ2-3; 9 positions agree with TRBD1. The germline V gene encodes CDR1 SEHNR and CDR2 FQNEAQ (reference sequence). Losses at the gene ends were 5 bases for V and 5 bases for J; bases not matched to a gene: 8. The CDR3 extends over 15 amino acids. CDR3 bases: TGTGCCAGCAGCGAGACAGGGGGGATCGGAGATACGCAGTATTTT. Its translation: CASSETGGIGDTQYF.

V gene TRBV7-9 combines with J gene TRBJ1-1; unclear D gene. V lost 5 bases and J lost 2, with 12 bases in between. Germline V gives CDR1 SEHNR, CDR2 FQNEAQ (reference sequence). The CDR3 consists of 14 residues. The CDR3 reads CASSPDLRNTEAFF. The CDR3 coding sequence is TGTGCCAGCAGCCCGGACCTACGAAACACTGAAGCTTTCTTT.

The V and J genes are TRBV5-6 and TRBJ1-5; TRBD1 might be the D (5 bases). Per the germline V gene, CDR1 is SGHDT and CDR2 is YYEEEE. The CDR3 runs to 14 residues. The germline V and J ends were trimmed by 0 bases and 7 bases, with 11 bases remaining between them. The CDR3 coding sequence is TGTGCCAGCAGCTTGGGAAGAGGGGCCCAGCCCCAGCATTTT. Encoded protein: CASSLGRGAQPQHF. Full variable domain (rest looked up from reference TRBV5-6 and TRBJ1-5): DAGVTQSPTHLIKTRGQQVTLRCSPKSGHDTVSWYQQALGQGPQFIFQYYEEEERQRGNFPDRFSGHQFPNYSSELNVNALLLGDSALYLCASSLGRGAQPQHFGDGTRLSIL.

V is TRBV24-1 and J is TRBJ1-2; unclear D gene. The CDR3 covers 13 residues. Germline V gene data show CDR1 as KGHDR and CDR2 as SFDVKD. The germline V and J ends were trimmed by 5 bases and 3 bases, with 9 bases remaining between them. The DNA for the CDR3 is TGTGCCACCAGTGGCCCGGAATACTATGGCTACACCTTC. Translated: CATSGPEYYGYTF.

This clonotype was detected only a few times. The genes are TRBV5-4 and TRBJ2-7, with D perhaps being TRBD1 or TRBD2 (5 bases each). V was clipped by 10 bases and J by 0 bases, with 14 bases between them. The germline V gene encodes CDR1 SGHNT and CDR2 YYREEE (reference sequence). The CDR3 sequence is 13 residues long. The DNA of the CDR3 is TGTGCCGGAGGCAGGACAAGCTCCTACGAGCAGTACGTC. Its protein product is CAGGRTSSYEQYV.

The table lists this clonotype with a few counts. This CDR3 reads CASSLLKAGGPTDTQYF. The CDR3 DNA follows: TGTGCCAGCAGTTTACTTAAAGCGGGGGGCCCCACAGATACGCAGTATTTT. The chain links TRBV27 to TRBJ2-3; 9 bases map to TRBD2. Germline-derived CDR1 and CDR2 are MNHEY and SMNVEV (reference sequence). CDR3 length equals 17 residues. V gave up 2 bases and J gave up 2 bases; unmatched junction bases: 8.